This T cell receptor (beta chain) was recovered during a study of HIV-infected patients and healthy controls. This clonotype was seen at least ten times. Whole blood was used without fractionation, so all unsorted peripheral T cells were included. Alpha and beta constant-region primers primed reverse transcription of around 500 ng RNA. Using multiplexing indices, alpha and beta chain libraries were generated apart by chain-specific third strand synthesis. MiXCR, applied by TCRdb to the 5' RACE reads, yields one record per CDR3 protein. Seen here are some 25,000 distinct CDR3 sequences, approximately 9% observed once, and the top ten hold 4%. The CDR3 totals 13 residues. The germline V gene has CDR1 MDHEN and CDR2 SYDVKM. V gave up 3 bases and J gave up 5 bases; unmatched junction bases: 3.

What was sequenced was blood. V gene TRBV28 combines with J gene TRBJ1-2; 7 bases align to TRBD1. This clonotype was sampled from an adult in good health. Here the CDR3 DNA reads TGTGCCAGCAGTTTGGGACAGAGTTATGGCTACACCTTC. Amino acids: CASSLGQSYGYTF.